Each of the 9 T cell receptor beta chains below was sequenced from the same sample in a study of response to subunit inactivated influenza vaccine. TCRdb reanalysed the RT-PCR reads using MiXCR and keeps one entry per CDR3 protein. The table has more than 200,000 distinct CDR3 sequences, over 9% seen once. The input for sequencing was non-naive T cells sorted from PBMCs, taken less than 15 days before vaccination. These receptors all come from a middle-aged man who received an inactivated influenza vaccine.

This clonotype was counted a few times. The V call is TRBV10-3, the J call TRBJ2-1; D is uncertain. Trimming left V 11 bases short and J 0 bases short, with 11 bases between. The V gene's germline CDR1 is ENHRY and CDR2 SYGVKD. The CDR3 loop spans 13 amino acids. CDR3 region: CAAKMSSYNEQFF. The CDR3 coding sequence is TGTGCCGCCAAAATGAGCTCCTACAATGAGCAGTTCTTC.

The chain is built from TRBV28 and TRBJ2-4; a weak D match, TRBD1 (6 bases). The CDR3 length is 16 residues. CDR1 is MDHEN, CDR2 SYDVKM, per germline. V gave up 1 base and J gave up 2 bases, with 12 bases separating them. CDR3 coding DNA: TGTGCCAGCAGTTTATCAGGGGTGAGGACCAAAAACATTCAGTACTTC. This gives the protein CASSLSGVRTKNIQYF. The variable domain in full, with the rest retrieved from reference TRBV28 and TRBJ2-4, is DVKVTQSSRYLVKRTGEKVFLECVQDMDHENMFWYRQDPGLGLRLIYFSYDVKMKEKGDIPEGYSVSREKKERFSLILESASTNQTSMYLCASSLSGVRTKNIQYFGAGTRLSVL.

This clonotype showed up just a few times. V and J are TRBV12-3 or TRBV12-4 and TRBJ2-1, with a tentative D call TRBD2 (6 bases). This CDR3 spans 16 amino acids. V gave up 5 bases and J gave up 0 bases, with 14 bases separating them. The CDR3 is CASSLPGRDSYNEQFF. Here the CDR3 DNA reads TGTGCCAGCAGTCTTCCAGGGCGGGACTCCTACAATGAGCAGTTCTTC.

This clonotype was detected ten times or more. The genes are TRBV7-9 and TRBJ1-2; 9 positions match TRBD1. There are 15 residues in the CDR3. The germline V gene has CDR1 SEHNR and CDR2 FQNEAQ (reference sequence). V shed 5 bases and J 8 bases; nucleotides not matched to a gene: 12. The CDR3 loop is CASSAYKQGAGGYTF. In DNA form, the CDR3 reads TGTGCCAGCAGCGCATATAAACAGGGGGCAGGCGGCTACACCTTC.

This clonotype was observed many times. The chain combines TRBV10-3 with TRBJ2-3, with D hard to call. CDR1 and CDR2 from the germline V gene are ENHRY and SYGVKD. V was shortened by 4 bases and J by 0 bases, with 11 bases between the two germline ends. The CDR3 runs to 15 residues. CDR3 residues: CAISATASSTDTQYF. CDR3 DNA sequence: TGTGCCATCAGTGCGACCGCCTCTAGCACAGATACGCAGTATTTT.

This clonotype showed up just a few times. This sequence joins TRBV24-1 and TRBJ2-5; a possible D gene is TRBD1 (5 bases). CDR3 length equals 15 residues. Trimming left V 3 bases short and J 5 bases short, with 15 bases between. From germline, CDR1 is KGHDR and CDR2 SFDVKD. Written as DNA, the CDR3 is TGTGCCACCAGTGATCCTCAGGGTATCGGGGAGACCCAGTACTTC. Protein: CATSDPQGIGETQYF.

The chain carries TRBV20-1 and TRBJ2-5; D unresolved. The CDR3 has 14 residues. Germline CDR1 DFQATT, CDR2 SNEGSKA (reference sequence). The V end lost 2 bases, the J end lost 2 bases, and 12 bases lay between the germline ends. The DNA of the CDR3 is TGCAGTGCTAGATCCCCGGCCGGACAAGAGACCCAGTACTTC. Its translation: CSARSPAGQETQYF.

The V gene is TRBV6-2 or TRBV6-3, the J gene TRBJ1-2, with 10 bases matching TRBD1. The CDR3 extends over 15 amino acids. Germline V CDR1 and CDR2: MNHEY, SVGEGT. V dropped 6 bases and J dropped 8; count of bases not matched to a gene: 12. CDR3 residues: CASSQHRDRGRGYTF. DNA of the CDR3: TGTGCCAGCAGCCAACACCGGGACAGGGGACGAGGCTACACCTTC.

The chain uses TRBV5-1 and TRBJ2-2; 8 bases fit TRBD2. J was trimmed by 4 bases and V by 5 bases; bases with no gene match: 7. Germline CDR1 reads SGHRS; CDR2 reads YFSETQ. The CDR3 sequence is 15 residues long. CDR3 sequence: CASRWTSMSTGELFF. CDR3 bases: TGCGCCAGCAGGTGGACTAGCATGTCCACCGGGGAGCTGTTTTTT.